Presented here are 17 T cell receptor beta chains from one specimen sequenced in a study of CXCR3-negative and CXCR3-positive naive CD8 T cells. Findings and limits, study-wide: In CXCR3-positive naive cells, the TRB CDR3s were more hydrophobic than in CXCR3-negative naive cells.

Antigens for these TCRs are unknown. Via 5' RACE with UMI labels, TRB cDNA libraries were prepared. TCRdb re-analyzed the 5' RACE reads; it lists each CDR3 protein once, without DNA. This sample carries 130,000 or so distinct CDR3 sequences, with roughly 0.41% going to the ten biggest clones. Material: naive CXCR3+ CD8+ T cells from blood. Subset meaning: CD45RO-CCR7+CD27+CD95- naive CD8+ T cells expressing CXCR3 (TNR3+). Every receptor here comes from a human donor in good health. Some clones in this sample may be carry-over from other donors' samples.

The chain is built from TRBV12-3 or TRBV12-4 and TRBJ2-1; the TCRdb call, TRBD2, lacks DNA for checking. This CDR3 is 19 amino acids long. CDR3: CASSSMTEFGGPRHNEQFF.

The rearrangement joins TRBV7-6 to TRBJ1-1; TCRdb proposes TRBD1, but this gene call is untestable without DNA. The germline CDR1 and CDR2 sequences are SGHVS and FNYEAQ. This CDR3 is built from 15 residues. CDR3 sequence: CASSLAHGGYTEAFF.

The CDR3 protein is CASSQRLAEETQYF. The chain recombines TRBV7-9 with TRBJ2-5; TCRdb's D call of TRBD2 is untestable without DNA. This CDR3 spans 14 amino acids. Looked up from germline, CDR1 is SEHNR and CDR2 is FQNEAQ (reference sequence).

V is TRBV7-9 and J is TRBJ2-7; TCRdb's D call of TRBD1 is untestable without DNA. Germline CDR1 is SEHNR and CDR2 is FQNEAQ (reference sequence). The CDR3 runs to 14 residues. CDR3 sequence: CASSAETGSYEQYF.

V is TRBV6-5 and J is TRBJ2-5. The CDR3 spans 13 residues. In germline, CDR1 is MNHEY, CDR2 SVGAGI. The CDR3 is CASSPDDQETQYF.

The chain has TRBV7-9 and TRBJ2-1; TCRdb names TRBD1, which stays unverified in the absence of DNA. The germline CDR1 and CDR2 sequences are SEHNR and FQNEAQ (reference sequence). The CDR3 consists of 15 residues. CDR3 loop: CASIEVTGEGNEQFF.

The V and J genes are TRBV12-3 or TRBV12-4 and TRBJ2-1; with no DNA, the TCRdb D assignment of TRBD2 cannot be verified. This CDR3 comprises 13 residues. The CDR3 loop reads CASSRGLFDEQFF.

The genes are TRBV7-9 and TRBJ2-3; TCRdb returns TRBD2, unconfirmable since there is no DNA. This CDR3 contains 13 residues. Germline values: CDR1 SEHNR, CDR2 FQNEAQ (reference sequence). The CDR3 here is CASREAGALWQYF.

This CDR3 is CASSRRGQGTDTQYF. The chain recombines TRBV18 with TRBJ2-3; TCRdb indicates TRBD1, and absent DNA this call remains unverified. CDR3 length: 15 residues. CDR1 and CDR2 from the germline V gene are KGHSH and LQKENI.

This chain links TRBV20-1 with TRBJ2-7; the TRBD1 assignment by TCRdb is unverifiable without DNA. Germline CDR1 and CDR2: DFQATT and SNEGSKA (reference sequence). CDR3 size: 15 residues. CDR3: CSARDWDRPSYEQYF.

The genes are TRBV4-2 and TRBJ2-5; TCRdb selects TRBD2, and the lack of DNA leaves this call unchecked. The CDR3 covers 17 residues. Per the germline V gene, CDR1 is LGHNA and CDR2 is YNFKEQ. The CDR3 spells CASSQVVGLAAGETQYF.

The V call is TRBV4-2, the J call TRBJ2-3; without DNA, the TCRdb call of TRBD2 cannot be checked. This CDR3 contains 17 residues. The V gene's germline CDR1 is LGHNA and CDR2 YNFKEQ. CDR3: CASSPRSGTSGSDTQYF.

The V call is TRBV14, the J call TRBJ2-5; TCRdb returns TRBD2, unconfirmable since there is no DNA. CDR1 and CDR2 from the germline V gene are SGHDN and FVKESK. The CDR3 loop spans 17 amino acids. CDR3 amino acids: CASSPSQGIAHQETQYF.

V and J are TRBV5-4 and TRBJ2-1; checking the TCRdb D call of TRBD2 is not possible without DNA. The CDR3 is 15 amino acids. CDR1 is SGHNT, CDR2 YYREEE, per germline (reference sequence). The CDR3 spells CASSSPTSGHNEQFF.

V usage is TRBV13 and J usage is TRBJ2-3; TCRdb selects TRBD2, and the lack of DNA leaves this call unchecked. The CDR3 loop spans 19 amino acids. Germline assignment: CDR1 PRHDT and CDR2 FYEKMQ (reference sequence). CDR3 sequence: CASSLRHPSGREITDTQYF.

The chain is built from TRBV4-1 and TRBJ2-7; TCRdb lists TRBD2, though no DNA is available to test this call. CDR1 is MGHRA, CDR2 YSYEKL, per germline. The CDR3 loop spans 18 amino acids. Here the CDR3 reads CASSQGPSGTSGSYEQYF.

This chain's CDR3 is CASSQEKETYYNEQFF. The chain combines TRBV4-2 with TRBJ2-1. This CDR3 region has 16 residues. In germline, CDR1 is LGHNA, CDR2 YNFKEQ.